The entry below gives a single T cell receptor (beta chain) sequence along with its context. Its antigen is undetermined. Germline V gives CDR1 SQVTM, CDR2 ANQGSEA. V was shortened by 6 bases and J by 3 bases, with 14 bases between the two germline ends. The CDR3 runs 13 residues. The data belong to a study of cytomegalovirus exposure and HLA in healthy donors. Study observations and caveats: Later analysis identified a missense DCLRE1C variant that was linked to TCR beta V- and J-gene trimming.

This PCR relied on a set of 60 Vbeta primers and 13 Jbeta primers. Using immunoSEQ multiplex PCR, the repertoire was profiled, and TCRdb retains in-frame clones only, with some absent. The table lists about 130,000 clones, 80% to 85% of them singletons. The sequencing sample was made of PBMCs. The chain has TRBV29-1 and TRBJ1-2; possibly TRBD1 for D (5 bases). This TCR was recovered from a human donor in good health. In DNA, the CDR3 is TGCAGCGTACCACCGGGGGAAGACTATGGCTACACCTTC. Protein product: CSVPPGEDYGYTF.